This TCR beta chain was sequenced in a study of shared clonotypes between healthy human individuals. Concerning this clone itself: No antigen is known for it.

Notes on the study in general: Represented genetic and exposure-history diversity was restricted by having few donors. Sequencing depth was a factor that was expected to affect clonotype sharing among donors.

The germline V gene has CDR1 MNHEY and CDR2 SVGAGI. With 6 bases removed from V and 3 bases from J, the gap between germline ends came to 6 bases. The CDR3 loop spans 11 amino acids. The authors ran the assay at deep level. Repertoires were generated with immunoSEQ multiplex PCR, while TCRdb's copy carries only in-frame clones and drops some. The sample holds more than 450,000 clones, 79% seen once. The sample consisted of PBMCs. This TCR was sampled from a woman in her 40s in good health. Some clones in this sample may be carry-over from other donors' samples. The chain carries TRBV6-5 and TRBJ2-7; weak D call: TRBD1 (5 bases). The CDR3 nucleotides read TGTGCCAGCAGGGGGCTCTACGAGCAGTACTTC. Its translation: CASRGLYEQYF.